This T cell receptor beta chain is drawn from a study of blood T cells in healthy people across ages (dated by TCRdb to 2014 to 2015). Regarding the study in general: In model experiments, template switching captured roughly one uniquely barcoded TCR beta cDNA molecule for every two T cells. The study measured age-related changes in TCR beta repertoire diversity using deep sequencing normalized with unique cDNA molecular identifiers. Donors were grouped into four age groups: young (average 16 years), middle-aged (approximately 41), aged (roughly 62) and long-lived (about 89). For two donors (one aged 18 to 30 and one aged 80 or older), the study analyzed two additional independent replicas of 1 million unique cDNA reads from the same blood draw.

Broader findings and caveats from the paper: Compared with the aged group, the long-lived group had more naive CD4+ T cells, fewer expanded clones and increased TCR diversity, suggesting age selection. Observed TCR beta diversity per million T cells fell roughly linearly with age, and a significant reduction was already apparent by age roughly 41. Donor CMV infection status was unknown, potentially confounding age-related changes in expanded clonotypes. Bulk unsorted PBMC profiling prevented conclusive comparison of naive and antigen-experienced compartments. Estimates of total diversity from one million sequenced T cells were regarded as lower bounds and underestimates. A strong correlation was found between observed TCR beta diversity and the percentage of naive T cells measured by flow cytometry.

Systemically healthy Caucasian individuals from Russia, 39 in total and aged about 6 to 95 years, were included as donors. Ten milliliters of peripheral blood were drawn from each donor into EDTA-treated Vacutainer tubes. PBMCs were isolated by Ficoll-Paque density-gradient centrifugation, with at least 6 million obtained per sample. Total RNA was extracted from PBMCs with Trizol reagent, with at least 5 micrograms obtained per sample. For every donor, an aliquot of PBMCs went through flow cytometry to measure the percentages of naive CD45RAhigh/CD27high T cells. The library was produced with 5' RACE. Sequenced using an Illumina HiSeq 2500. A second about 7 to 12 cycle PCR used a sample-barcoded 5' primer and a J-beta primer mix. A unique molecular identifier was introduced onto each TCR beta cDNA molecule by a template-switch 5' adaptor carrying 12 random nucleotides. Each sample yielded at least 2.5 million CDR3-containing paired-end reads. First-strand cDNA was synthesized from all RNA with the Mint cDNA synthesis kit, primed by a TRBC-specific oligonucleotide. Following uracil-DNA glycosylase treatment, a first 18-cycle PCR with universal primers M1SS and BC2_uni_R was performed on all cDNA. The paper's processing steps were these. For normalization, 1 million high-quality reads, each with a distinct molecular identifier, were randomly selected from each sample. Instead of being binned into consensus sequences, reads with shared molecular identifiers were discarded. MiTCR, run with a Q25 quality threshold and the strictest error-elimination algorithm, handled CDR3 identification, clonotype clustering and error correction. A nonparametric unseen species model with Euler transformation was used to estimate lower-bound total TCR beta diversity. Using fastp trimming at Q25 and MiXCR clonotype assembly, TCRdb reanalyzed the public sequencing data and kept in-frame beta chains. Merged by CDR3 protein, the rows form single entries marked with the most common genes and DNA. TCRdb assigned the V and J calls; the authors' analysis was not used. In all, the sample holds over 500,000 distinct CDR3 sequences, and about 27% of those were seen once. The ten largest make up under 4.5% of the sample.

This clonotype occurred a few times. Its antigen is not yet known. Per-base qualities were not stored, and no clone one base away is much larger. CDR1 and CDR2 (MNHEY, SVGAGI) derive from the germline V gene. Germline trimming amounts to 6 bases on V and 2 bases on J, with 4 as the count of junction bases outside the gene matches. From the cysteine through the phenylalanine, the CDR3 covers 14 amino acids. This entry keeps only the CDR3 DNA: 42 bases, framed from base 1. These data were likewise used in another study, on T cells of mothers and their children. The second study's authors report: Nine systemically healthy Caucasian individuals served as donors, namely three mothers together with their six children. cDNA synthesis used all of the extracted RNA, with approximately 1.4 ug of RNA in each 15 ul reaction. In the second PCR, the M1S primer introduced both the sample barcodes and 2-4 random nucleotides. Over 9 million TCR beta CDR3 reads came from each mother, compared with approximately 3.1 million reads from each child. TCR recombination output is similarly shaped by thymic selection in related and unrelated pairs, with a minor effect exerted by inherited differences. Normalized repertoire overlap was always found to be slightly, but never significantly, higher in related mother-child pairs than in unrelated mother-child pairs. No persistent microchimeric T cell clones were found, with a detection sensitivity of approximately 100 clones per million clonotypes. To look for features that set related mother-child pairs apart from unrelated individuals, the researchers ran deep NGS to compare the TCR beta repertoires of mothers and children. On average, the children were around 11 +/- 4 years old, while the mothers were about 40 +/- 4 years old. After adapter ligation was performed with NEBNext reagents, the libraries were sequenced on an Illumina HiSeq 2000 with 100+100 nt paired-end reads. Mother and child libraries were prepared a month apart and sequenced in separate runs to prevent cross-contamination. Between roughly 500,000 and 2,300,000 distinct TCR beta clonotypes were identified per donor. Naive TCR beta clonotypes were estimated from low-frequency clonotypes matched to each donor's FACS-determined naive share, without sorting.

Sequenced material: blood. The rearrangement joined TRBV6-5 to TRBJ2-1, and 7 junctional nucleotides match TRBD2. The TCR comes from a boy under 10 years old in good health. The bases are TGTGCCAGCAGCCTAAGCGGGGCCTACAATGAGCAGTTCTTC. It codes for CASSLSGAYNEQFF.